The clone carrying this TCR beta chain was seen more than once but under ten times. This CDR3 region has 17 residues. This sample stems from a study of blood T cell repertoires in COVID-19. For the study at large: Material from acute and convalescent COVID-19 was sourced from the United States, Italy and Spain. In each case, the material was cDNA or gDNA derived from T cells, B-cell-depleted T cells, or PBMCs.

Original processing notes: Reference gene primer amplification yielded estimated nucleated cell counts. The method was immunoSEQ multiplex PCR; TCRdb's version includes in-frame clones alone and lacks a portion of them. V and J calls and clone size are given by that table; D and trimming were obtained from the DNA. The sample has 120,000 or so clones, 60% to 85% seen once. V usage is TRBV21-1 and J usage is TRBJ2-2; TRBD2 is the table's D call and was not checked against the DNA. TRBV21-1 is a known pseudogene. The sequence derives from a man between 65 and 85 years old with acute or convalescent COVID-19. The sequenced material came from peripheral blood. CDR3 sequence (DNA): TGTGCCACTTCGTCGTGCGGGGGGACAACGAACACCGGGGAGCTGTTTTTT. This sequence encodes CATSSCGGTTNTGELFF.